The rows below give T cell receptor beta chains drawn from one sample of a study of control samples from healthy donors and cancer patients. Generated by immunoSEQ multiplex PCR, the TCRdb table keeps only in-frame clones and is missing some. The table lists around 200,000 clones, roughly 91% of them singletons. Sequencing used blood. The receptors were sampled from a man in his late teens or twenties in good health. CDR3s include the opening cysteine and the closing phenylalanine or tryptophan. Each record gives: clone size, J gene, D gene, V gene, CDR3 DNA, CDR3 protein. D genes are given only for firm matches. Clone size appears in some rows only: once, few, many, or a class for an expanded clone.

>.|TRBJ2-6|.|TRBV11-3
TGTGCCAGCAGCTTAGATAACGGGGCTGGGGCCAACGTCCTGACTTTC
CASSLDNGAGANVLTF
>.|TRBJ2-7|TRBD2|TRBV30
TGTGCCTTAGGACTAGCGGGTGCCAGCTCCTACGAGCAGTACTTC
CALGLAGASSYEQYF
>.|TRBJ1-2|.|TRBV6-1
TGTGCCAGCAGTGAAGCGGGTTTAACAGATTATGGCTACACCTTC
CASSEAGLTDYGYTF
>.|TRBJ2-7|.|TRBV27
TGTGCCAGCAGTTTAAGGCAGGGCTACGAGCAGTACTTC
CASSLRQGYEQYF
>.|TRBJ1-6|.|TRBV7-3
TGTGCCAGCAGCACGGGGAATTCACCCCTCCACTTT
CASSTGNSPLHF
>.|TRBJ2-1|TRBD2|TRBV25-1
TGTGCCAGCAGTTTTGGGGTAGCGGGGGCCGGCAATGAGCAGTTCTTC
CASSFGVAGAGNEQFF
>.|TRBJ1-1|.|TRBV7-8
TGTGCCAGCAGCTTCAGGCGCCTGACGAGCACTGAAGCTTTCTTT
CASSFRRLTSTEAFF
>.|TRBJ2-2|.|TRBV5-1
TGCGCCAGCCAGAAGCGGGTTCCCCGGGACACCGGGGAGCTGTTTTTT
CASQKRVPRDTGELFF
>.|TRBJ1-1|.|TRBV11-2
TGTGCCAGCAGCTCGTACCTCTCGACAGTTTTGAACACTGAAGCTTTCTTT
CASSSYLSTVLNTEAFF
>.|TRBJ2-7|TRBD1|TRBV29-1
TGCAGCGTTGAACTGGGACAGGGGCTGGGCGAGCAGTACTTC
CSVELGQGLGEQYF
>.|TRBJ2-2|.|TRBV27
TGTGCCAGCAGTTTCGGCGGGGAGCTGTTTTTT
CASSFGGELFF
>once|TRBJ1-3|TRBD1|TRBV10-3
TGTGCCATCAGAGGATGGGACAGCGGTTACTCTGGAAACACCATATATTTT
CAIRGWDSGYSGNTIYF
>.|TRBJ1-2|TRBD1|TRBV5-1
TGCGCCAGCAGCTTGGTAATAGGGACAGAAGGCTACACCTTC
CASSLVIGTEGYTF
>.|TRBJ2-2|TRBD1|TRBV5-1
TGCGCCAGCAGCTTAACCGGGACAGGGGCCTCCCTGGGCGGGGAGCTGTTTTTT
CASSLTGTGASLGGELFF
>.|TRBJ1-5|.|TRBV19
TGTGCCAGTAGTATAAGGGCAGAAGATCAGCCCCAGCATTTT
CASSIRAEDQPQHF
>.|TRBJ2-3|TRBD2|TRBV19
TGTGCCAGTAGTAAGACTAGCATAAGCACAGATACGCAGTATTTT
CASSKTSISTDTQYF
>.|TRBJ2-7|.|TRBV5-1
TGCGCCAGCGGCCGGGACAACTCCTACGAGCAGTACTTC
CASGRDNSYEQYF
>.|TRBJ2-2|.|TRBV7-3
TGTGCCAGCAGCTTAATCGCTCCCGGGGAGCTGTTTTTT
CASSLIAPGELFF
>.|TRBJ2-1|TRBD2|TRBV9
TGTGCCAGCAGCGTAACTAGCGGGGGGGCTTATGAGCAGTTCTTC
CASSVTSGGAYEQFF
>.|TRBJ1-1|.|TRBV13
TGTGCCAGCAGCTTATGGGGGGCGGGCACTGAAGCTTTCTTT
CASSLWGAGTEAFF
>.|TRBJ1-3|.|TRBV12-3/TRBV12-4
TGTGCCAGCACCCCCTCGGGGGGAAACACCATATATTTT
CASTPSGGNTIYF
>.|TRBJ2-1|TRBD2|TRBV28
TGTGCCAGCAGTTTCCTAGCGGGGGACGTTGGAAATGAGCAGTTCTTC
CASSFLAGDVGNEQFF
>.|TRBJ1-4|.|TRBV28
TGTGCCAGCAGTTTAGGGGCAACTAATGAAAAACTGTTTTTT
CASSLGATNEKLFF
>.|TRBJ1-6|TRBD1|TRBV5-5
TGTGCCAGCAGCCGACAGGGAAGCTCCTATAATTCACCCCTCCACTTT
CASSRQGSSYNSPLHF
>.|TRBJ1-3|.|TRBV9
TGTGCCAGCAGCGTAGCTCAGGGTTGGAGAAACACCATATATTTT
CASSVAQGWRNTIYF
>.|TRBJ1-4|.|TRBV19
TGTGCCAGTAGTAAGAATGAAAAACTGTTTTTT
CASSKNEKLFF
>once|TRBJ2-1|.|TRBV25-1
TGTGCCTCGCGCCGGGGAATTGAGCAGTTCTTC
CASRRGIEQFF
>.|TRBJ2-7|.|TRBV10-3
TGTGCCACCATGGATGGCCAAGCCTACGAGCAGTACTTC
CATMDGQAYEQYF
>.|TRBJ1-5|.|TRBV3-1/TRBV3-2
TGTGCCAGCAGCCAAGGGGCCGGGTCGGATCAGCCCCAGCATTTT
CASSQGAGSDQPQHF
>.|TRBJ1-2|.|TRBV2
TGTGCCAGCAGTGAAGCGGAGGGAGGGTACTATGGCTACACCTTC
CASSEAEGGYYGYTF
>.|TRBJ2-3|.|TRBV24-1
TGTGCCACCAGTGATTTGCGGCCTTCGGGAGATACGCAGTATTTT
CATSDLRPSGDTQYF
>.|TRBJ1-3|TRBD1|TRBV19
TGTGCCAGTAGTAACCCGCCGGGACAGAGACCTTATTGGTCATTT
CASSNPPGQRPYWSF
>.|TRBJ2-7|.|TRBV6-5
TGTGCCATCGGCTTCCCGGACAAGGACCCCTACGAGCAGTACTTC
CAIGFPDKDPYEQYF
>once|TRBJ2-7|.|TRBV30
TGTGCCTGGAGTGTAGATAGACAGCGAAACGAGCAGTACTTC
CAWSVDRQRNEQYF
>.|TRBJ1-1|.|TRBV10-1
TGCGCCAGCAGTCGAGGGGCCAGACTTGTCTTGAACACTGAAGCTTTCTTT
CASSRGARLVLNTEAFF
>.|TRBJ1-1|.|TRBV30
TGTGCCCAAACCCGGTGGTACGGAGAGAACACTGAAGCTTTCTTT
CAQTRWYGENTEAFF
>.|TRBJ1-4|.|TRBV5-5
TGTGCCAGCAGCCCGTACAGAGCAACTAATGAAAAACTGTTTTTT
CASSPYRATNEKLFF
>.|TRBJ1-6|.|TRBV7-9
TGTGCCAGCAACATCGCGGGCGTTGGATCACCCCTCCACTTT
CASNIAGVGSPLHF